Reported below is one T cell receptor (beta chain). TCR beta sequences were obtained from blood CD8+ and CD4+ T cells. TEMRA cells underwent FACS enrichment and CD8+ and CD4+ T cells underwent negative isolation. The sample belongs to a study of CD8 T cells in Susac syndrome. The authors reverse transcribed roughly 0.5 to 1 ug RNA with random hexamers. Amplification of TCR beta CDR3 spanned 54 Vbeta and 13 Jbeta via immunoSEQ multiplex PCR. MiXCR, applied by TCRdb to the immunoSEQ multiplex PCR reads, yields one record per CDR3 protein. Among about 120,000 distinct CDR3 sequences listed, 94% were seen once. The CDR3 sequence is 12 residues long. Germline loops: CDR1 SGDLS, CDR2 YYNGEE. Between the trimmed V and J ends, which lost 0 bases and 10 bases, there was a span of 8 bases.

J is TRBJ2-1 and V is TRBV9, with D possibly called TRBD1 or TRBD2 (5 bases each). Sequenced sample: CD4+ T cells from PBMCs. The source of this sequence is a human donor in good health. The CDR3 region has the DNA TGTGCCAGCAGCGTAGTGAGGGGAGAGCAGTTCTTC. This sequence encodes CASSVVRGEQFF.